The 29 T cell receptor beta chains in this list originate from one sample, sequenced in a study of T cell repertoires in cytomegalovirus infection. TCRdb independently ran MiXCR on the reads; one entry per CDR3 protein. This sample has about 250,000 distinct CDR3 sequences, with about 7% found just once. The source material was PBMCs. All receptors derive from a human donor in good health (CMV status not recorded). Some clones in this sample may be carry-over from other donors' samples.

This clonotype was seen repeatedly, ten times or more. CDR3 bases: TGTGCCAGCAGCCCCCAACAGGGGACGCACACTGAAGCTTTCTTT. Its protein product is CASSPQQGTHTEAFF. J is TRBJ1-1 and V is TRBV4-2; 7 bases are a match to TRBD1. The CDR3 extends over 15 amino acids. V dropped 4 bases and J dropped 3; count of bases not matched to a gene: 8. Germline CDR1 is LGHNA and CDR2 is YNFKEQ.

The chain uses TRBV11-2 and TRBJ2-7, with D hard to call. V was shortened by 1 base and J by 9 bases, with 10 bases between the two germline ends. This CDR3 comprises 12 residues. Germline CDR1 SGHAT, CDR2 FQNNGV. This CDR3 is CASSLGGLGQYF. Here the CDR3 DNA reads TGTGCCAGCAGCTTAGGAGGTCTCGGGCAGTACTTC.

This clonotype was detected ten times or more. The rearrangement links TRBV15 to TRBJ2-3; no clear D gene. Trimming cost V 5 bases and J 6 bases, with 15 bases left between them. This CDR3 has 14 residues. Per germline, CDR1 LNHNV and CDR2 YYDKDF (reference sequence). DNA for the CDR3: TGTGCCACCAGCGGCGGACGCCTGACGGATACGCAGTATTTT. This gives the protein CATSGGRLTDTQYF.

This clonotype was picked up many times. CDR3 amino acids: CASSRDKQTNTGELFF. DNA for the CDR3: TGTGCCAGCAGCCGGGACAAACAAACGAACACCGGGGAGCTGTTTTTT. The chain combines TRBV7-3 with TRBJ2-2, with D maybe TRBD1 (6 bases). The CDR3 is made up of 16 amino acids. Per the germline V gene, CDR1 is SGHTA and CDR2 is FQGTGA. V was trimmed by 5 bases and J by 0 bases, leaving 13 bases between them.

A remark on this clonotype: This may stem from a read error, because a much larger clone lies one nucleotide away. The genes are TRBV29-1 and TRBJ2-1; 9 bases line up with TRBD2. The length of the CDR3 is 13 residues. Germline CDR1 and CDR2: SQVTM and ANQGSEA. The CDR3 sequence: CSALAGAPVERFF. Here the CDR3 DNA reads TGCAGCGCACTAGCGGGCGCGCCTGTCGAGCGGTTCTTC.

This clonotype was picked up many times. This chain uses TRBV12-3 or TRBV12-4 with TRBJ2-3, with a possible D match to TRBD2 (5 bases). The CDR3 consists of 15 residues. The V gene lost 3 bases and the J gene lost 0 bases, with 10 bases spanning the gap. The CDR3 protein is CASSLRATSTDTQYF. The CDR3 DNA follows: TGTGCCAGCAGTTTGCGGGCGACTAGCACAGATACGCAGTATTTT.

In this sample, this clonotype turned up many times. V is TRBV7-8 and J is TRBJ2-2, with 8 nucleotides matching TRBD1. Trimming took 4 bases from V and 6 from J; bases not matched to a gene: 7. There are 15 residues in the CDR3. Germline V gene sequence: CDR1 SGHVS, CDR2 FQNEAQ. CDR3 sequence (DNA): TGTGCCAGCAGCTGGACGACAGGGGTGGCCGGGGAGCTGTTTTTT. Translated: CASSWTTGVAGELFF.

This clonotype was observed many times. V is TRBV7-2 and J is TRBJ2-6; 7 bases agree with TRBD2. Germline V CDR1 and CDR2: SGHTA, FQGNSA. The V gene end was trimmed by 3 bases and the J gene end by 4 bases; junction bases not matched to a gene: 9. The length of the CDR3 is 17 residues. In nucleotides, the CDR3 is TGTGCCAGCAGCTTTGTGGGGAGGGTATCCGGGGCCAACGTCCTGACTTTC. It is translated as CASSFVGRVSGANVLTF.

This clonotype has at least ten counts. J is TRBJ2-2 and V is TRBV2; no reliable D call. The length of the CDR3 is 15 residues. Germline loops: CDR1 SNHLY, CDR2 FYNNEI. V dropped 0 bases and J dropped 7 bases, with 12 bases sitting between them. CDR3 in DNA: TGTGCCAGCAGTGAAGCGTCTAATGCCAACGGGGAGCTGTTTTTT. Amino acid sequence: CASSEASNANGELFF.

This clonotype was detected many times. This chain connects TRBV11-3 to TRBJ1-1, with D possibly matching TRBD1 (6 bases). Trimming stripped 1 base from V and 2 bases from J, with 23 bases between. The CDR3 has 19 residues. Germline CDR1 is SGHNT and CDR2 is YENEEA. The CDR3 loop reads CASSLGGLQGHATNTEAFF. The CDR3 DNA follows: TGTGCCAGCAGCTTAGGGGGCCTACAGGGACACGCCACCAACACTGAAGCTTTCTTT.

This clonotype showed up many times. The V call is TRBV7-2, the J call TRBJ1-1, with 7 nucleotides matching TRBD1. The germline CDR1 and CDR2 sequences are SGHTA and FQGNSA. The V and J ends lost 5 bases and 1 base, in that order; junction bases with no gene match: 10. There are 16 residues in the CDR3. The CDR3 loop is CASSPRGTVGNTEAFF. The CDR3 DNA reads TGTGCCAGCAGCCCAAGAGGGACAGTGGGGAACACTGAAGCTTTCTTT.

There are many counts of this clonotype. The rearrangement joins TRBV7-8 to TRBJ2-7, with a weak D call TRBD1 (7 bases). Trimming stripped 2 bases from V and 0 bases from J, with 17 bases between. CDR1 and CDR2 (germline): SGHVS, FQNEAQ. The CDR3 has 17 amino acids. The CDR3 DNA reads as TGTGCCAGCAGCTTACGCGGGACAGCCCAATCCTCCTACGAGCAGTACTTC. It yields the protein CASSLRGTAQSSYEQYF.

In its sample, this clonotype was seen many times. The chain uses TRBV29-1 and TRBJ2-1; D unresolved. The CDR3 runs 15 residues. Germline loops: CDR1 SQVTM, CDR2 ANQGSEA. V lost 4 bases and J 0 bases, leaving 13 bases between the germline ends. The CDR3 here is CSVGQRINSYNEQFF. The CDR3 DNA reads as TGCAGCGTTGGGCAGCGAATCAACTCCTACAATGAGCAGTTCTTC.

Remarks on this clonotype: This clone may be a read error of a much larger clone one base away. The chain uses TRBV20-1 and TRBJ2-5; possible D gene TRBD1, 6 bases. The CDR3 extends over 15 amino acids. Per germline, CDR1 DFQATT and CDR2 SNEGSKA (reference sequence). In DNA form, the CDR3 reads TGCACTGCTAGGCCAGGGGATCGATACCAAGAGACCCAGTACTTC. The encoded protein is CTARPGDRYQETQYF.

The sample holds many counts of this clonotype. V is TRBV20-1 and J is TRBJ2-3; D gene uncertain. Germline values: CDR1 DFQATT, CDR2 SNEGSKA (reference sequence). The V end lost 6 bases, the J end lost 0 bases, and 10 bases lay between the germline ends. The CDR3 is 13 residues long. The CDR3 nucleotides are TGCAGTGCCGCTCTCTCTAGCACAGATACGCAGTATTTT. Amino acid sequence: CSAALSSTDTQYF.

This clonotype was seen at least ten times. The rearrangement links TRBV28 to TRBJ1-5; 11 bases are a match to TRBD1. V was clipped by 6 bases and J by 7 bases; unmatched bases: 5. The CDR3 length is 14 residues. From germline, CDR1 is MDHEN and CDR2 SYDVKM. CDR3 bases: TGTGCCAGCAGCGGGACAGGGGGAAGGCAGCCCCAGCATTTT. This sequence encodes CASSGTGGRQPQHF.

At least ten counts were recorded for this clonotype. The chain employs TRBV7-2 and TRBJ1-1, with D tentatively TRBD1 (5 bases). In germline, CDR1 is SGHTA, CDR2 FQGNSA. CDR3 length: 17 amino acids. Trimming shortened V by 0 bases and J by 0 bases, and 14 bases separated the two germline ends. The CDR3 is CASSLAGGSRMNTEAFF. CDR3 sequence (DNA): TGTGCCAGCAGCTTAGCGGGGGGGAGCAGGATGAACACTGAAGCTTTCTTT.

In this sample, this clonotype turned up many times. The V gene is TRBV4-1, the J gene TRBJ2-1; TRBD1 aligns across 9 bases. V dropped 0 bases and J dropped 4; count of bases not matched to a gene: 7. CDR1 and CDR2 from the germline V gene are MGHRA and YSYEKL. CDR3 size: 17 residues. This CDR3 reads CASSQDGTGRSYNEQFF. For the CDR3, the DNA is TGCGCCAGCAGCCAAGATGGGACAGGGAGGTCTTACAATGAGCAGTTCTTC.

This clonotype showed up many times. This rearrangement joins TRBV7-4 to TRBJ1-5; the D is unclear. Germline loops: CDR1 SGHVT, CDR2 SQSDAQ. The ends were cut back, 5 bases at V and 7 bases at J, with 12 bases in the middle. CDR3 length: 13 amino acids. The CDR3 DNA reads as TGTGCCAGCAGCCCCGAGGAAGTCCAGCCCCAGCATTTT. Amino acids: CASSPEEVQPQHF.

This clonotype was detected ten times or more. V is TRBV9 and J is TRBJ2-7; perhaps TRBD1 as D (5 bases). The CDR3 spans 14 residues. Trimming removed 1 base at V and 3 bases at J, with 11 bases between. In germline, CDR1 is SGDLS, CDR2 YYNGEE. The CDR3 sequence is CASSVTGQGYEQYF. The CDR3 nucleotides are TGTGCCAGCAGCGTAACTGGCCAGGGCTACGAGCAGTACTTC. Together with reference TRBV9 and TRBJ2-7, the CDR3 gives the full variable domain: DSGVTQTPKHLITATGQRVTLRCSPRSGDLSVYWYQQSLDQGLQFLIQYYNGEERAKGNILERFSAQQFPDLHSELNLSSLELGDSALYFCASSVTGQGYEQYFGPGTRLTVT.

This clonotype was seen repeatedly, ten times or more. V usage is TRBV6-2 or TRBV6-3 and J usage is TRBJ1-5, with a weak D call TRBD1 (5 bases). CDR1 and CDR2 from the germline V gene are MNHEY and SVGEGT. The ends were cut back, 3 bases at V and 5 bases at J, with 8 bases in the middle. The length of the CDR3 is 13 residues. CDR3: CASSYQGYQPQHF. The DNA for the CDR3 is TGTGCCAGCAGTTATCAGGGTTATCAGCCCCAGCATTTT.

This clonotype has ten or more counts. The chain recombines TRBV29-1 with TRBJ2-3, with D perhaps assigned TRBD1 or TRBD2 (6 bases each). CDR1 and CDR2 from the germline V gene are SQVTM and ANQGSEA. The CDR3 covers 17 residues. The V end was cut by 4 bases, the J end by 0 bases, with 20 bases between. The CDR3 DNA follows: TGCAGCGTTGTGGGGGGCGGGGCAGCGTCTAGCACAGATACGCAGTATTTT. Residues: CSVVGGGAASSTDTQYF.

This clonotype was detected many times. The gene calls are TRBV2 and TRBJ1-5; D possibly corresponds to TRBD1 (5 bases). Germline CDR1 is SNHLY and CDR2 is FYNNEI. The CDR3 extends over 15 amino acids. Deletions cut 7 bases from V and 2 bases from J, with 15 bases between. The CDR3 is CASTRTRGGNQPQHF. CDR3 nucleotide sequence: TGTGCCAGCACCCGGACCCGGGGGGGCAATCAGCCCCAGCATTTT.

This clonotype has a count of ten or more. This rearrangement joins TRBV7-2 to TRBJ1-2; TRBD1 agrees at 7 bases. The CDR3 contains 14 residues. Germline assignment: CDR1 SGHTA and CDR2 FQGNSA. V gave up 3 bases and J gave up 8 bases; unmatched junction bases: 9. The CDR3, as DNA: TGTGCCAGCAGCTTGGCTATGACAGGGCAAGGCTACACCTTC. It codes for CASSLAMTGQGYTF.

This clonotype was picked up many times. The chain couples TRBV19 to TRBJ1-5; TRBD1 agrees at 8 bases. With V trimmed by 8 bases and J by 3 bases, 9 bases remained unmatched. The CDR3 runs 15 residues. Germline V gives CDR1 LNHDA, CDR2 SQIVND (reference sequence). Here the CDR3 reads CASFQTGANNQPQHF. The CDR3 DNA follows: TGTGCCAGTTTTCAGACAGGGGCGAACAATCAGCCCCAGCATTTT.

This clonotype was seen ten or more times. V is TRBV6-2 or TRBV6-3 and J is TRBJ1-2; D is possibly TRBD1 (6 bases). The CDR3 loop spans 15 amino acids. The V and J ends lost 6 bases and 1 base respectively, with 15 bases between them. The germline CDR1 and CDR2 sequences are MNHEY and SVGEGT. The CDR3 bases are TGTGCCAGCAGCTGGGAGGACAGAGTTAACTATGGCTACACCTTC. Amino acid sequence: CASSWEDRVNYGYTF.

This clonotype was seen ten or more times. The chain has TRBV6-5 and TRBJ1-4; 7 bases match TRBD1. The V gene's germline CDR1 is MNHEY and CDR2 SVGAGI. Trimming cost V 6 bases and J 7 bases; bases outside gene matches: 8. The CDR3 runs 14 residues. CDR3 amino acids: CASSQTGNSEKLFF. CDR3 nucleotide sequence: TGTGCCAGCAGCCAGACAGGGAATAGTGAAAAACTGTTTTTT.

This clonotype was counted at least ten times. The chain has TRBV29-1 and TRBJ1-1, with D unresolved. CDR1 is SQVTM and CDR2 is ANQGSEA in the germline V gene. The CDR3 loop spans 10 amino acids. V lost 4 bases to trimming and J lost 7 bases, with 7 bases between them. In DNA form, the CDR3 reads TGCAGCGTTGCTGACATTGAAGCTTTCTTT. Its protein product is CSVADIEAFF. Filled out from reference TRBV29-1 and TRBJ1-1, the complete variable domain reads SAVISQKPSRDICQRGTSLTIQCQVDSQVTMMFWYRQQPGQSLTLIATANQGSEATYESGFVIDKFPISRPNLTFSTLTVSNMSPEDSSIYLCSVADIEAFFGQGTRLTVV.

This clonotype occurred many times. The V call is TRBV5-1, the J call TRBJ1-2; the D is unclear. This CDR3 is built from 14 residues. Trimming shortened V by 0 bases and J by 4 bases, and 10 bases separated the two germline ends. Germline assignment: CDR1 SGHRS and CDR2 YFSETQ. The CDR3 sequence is CASSLVGIGYGYTF. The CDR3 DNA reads TGCGCCAGCAGCTTGGTGGGTATCGGCTATGGCTACACCTTC.